Presented here are 26 T cell receptor beta chains from one specimen sequenced in a study of blood T cell repertoires in COVID-19. Clones were sequenced by immunoSEQ multiplex PCR, and TCRdb holds only the in-frame ones, with some missing. This table has under 200,000 clones, around nine tenths appearing once. Sequenced input: peripheral blood. These receptors were obtained from a man aged 45 to 65 who had recovered from COVID-19.

CDR3 region: CAWSDGAGDTDTQYF. The CDR3 bases are TGTGCCTGGAGTGATGGAGCGGGAGACACAGATACGCAGTATTTT. The V call is TRBV30, the J call TRBJ2-3; TRBD2 agrees at 8 bases. The V gene's germline CDR1 is GTSNPN and CDR2 SVGIG (reference sequence). V lost 1 base to trimming and J lost 2 bases; unmatched junction nucleotides: 5. CDR3 length: 15 residues.

This clone was counted between two and nine times. The rearrangement links TRBV3-1 (or the pseudogene TRBV3-2) to TRBJ2-7, with 9 nucleotides matching TRBD2. This CDR3 is 14 amino acids long. With 1 base clipped from V and 7 bases from J, the junction kept 5 bases outside the gene matches. CDR1 and CDR2 from the germline V gene are LGHDT and YNNKEL (reference sequence). Here the CDR3 reads CASSQGLAASEQYF. Written as DNA, the CDR3 is TGTGCCAGCAGCCAAGGACTAGCGGCAAGTGAGCAGTACTTC.

DNA of the CDR3: TGTGCCAGCAGCGTAGATGGGTCGGGCGGGGGTTCTCATACGCAGTATTTT. Amino acids: CASSVDGSGGGSHTQYF. This chain uses TRBV9 with TRBJ2-3; TRBD2 matches at 7 bases. V was clipped by 0 bases and J by 7 bases; unmatched bases: 14. This CDR3 has 17 residues. The V gene's germline CDR1 is SGDLS and CDR2 YYNGEE. Drawing the rest from reference TRBV9 and TRBJ2-3, the complete variable domain is DSGVTQTPKHLITATGQRVTLRCSPRSGDLSVYWYQQSLDQGLQFLIQYYNGEERAKGNILERFSAQQFPDLHSELNLSSLELGDSALYFCASSVDGSGGGSHTQYFGPGTRLTVL.

V and J are TRBV6-2 or TRBV6-3 and TRBJ1-6; unclear D gene. The germline gives CDR1 MNHEY, CDR2 SVGEGT. CDR3 length: 12 amino acids. Trimming pared 5 bases from V and 9 bases from J, leaving 8 bases between. DNA for the CDR3: TGTGCCAGCAGTCTCTGGGCTTCACCCCTCCACTTT. Translation: CASSLWASPLHF.

The chain joins TRBV28 to TRBJ2-7; TRBD2 matches at 16 bases. V shed 3 bases, J shed 2 bases, and the junction held 13 bases outside the gene matches. Germline loops: CDR1 MDHEN, CDR2 SYDVKM. The CDR3 is 20 amino acids. CDR3 sequence (DNA): TGTGCCAGCAGTTTCCCCGGGACTAGCGGGGGGGGGCGAGGGACCTACGAGCAGTACTTC. As protein: CASSFPGTSGGGRGTYEQYF.

V usage is TRBV7-2 and J usage is TRBJ1-4; D not certain. V was pared by 4 bases and J by 10 bases, with 13 bases between. This CDR3 is built from 13 residues. Germline values: CDR1 SGHTA, CDR2 FQGNSA. The CDR3 DNA reads as TGTGCCAGCAGCTCGGACTTTGGCGGAAAACTGTTTTTT. Protein product: CASSSDFGGKLFF.

V is TRBV3-1 (or the pseudogene TRBV3-2) and J is TRBJ2-5, with 7 bases that match TRBD2. V shed 4 bases and J 1 base; nucleotides not matched to a gene: 6. This CDR3 is built from 15 residues. CDR1 is LGHDT and CDR2 is YNNKEL in the germline V gene (reference sequence). DNA for the CDR3: TGTGCCAGCAGCCCGCGGGGGACCTTCCAAGAGACCCAGTACTTC. Translated, it gives CASSPRGTFQETQYF.

The chain links TRBV12-5 to TRBJ2-3; 9 nucleotides match TRBD2. This CDR3 comprises 17 residues. The germline gives CDR1 LGHNT, CDR2 FRNRAP. Losses at the gene ends were 7 bases for V and 0 bases for J; bases not matched to a gene: 11. The CDR3 bases are TGTGCTAGTGCCCTCATCATAGCGGGAGCGAGCACAGATACGCAGTATTTT. Residues: CASALIIAGASTDTQYF.

The DNA of the CDR3 is TGCGCCAGCAGCAGTCGGGCGGGACTAGCGGGAGAGGAGCAGTACTTC. Encoded protein: CASSSRAGLAGEEQYF. J is TRBJ2-7 and V is TRBV5-1; 14 bases fit TRBD2. The CDR3 runs to 16 residues. V shed 4 bases and J 7 bases; nucleotides not matched to a gene: 10. Germline loops: CDR1 SGHRS, CDR2 YFSETQ.

This chain connects TRBV4-3 to TRBJ1-2; maybe TRBD1 (5 bases). Germline V gene lookup returns CDR1 LGHNA and CDR2 YSLEER. Trimming removed 4 bases from V and 1 base from J, with 10 bases in between. CDR3 length: 14 residues. As DNA, the CDR3 is TGCGCCAGCAGCCGGGGCAGGATTAACTATGGCTACACCTTC. Translating it yields CASSRGRINYGYTF.

This chain links TRBV27 with TRBJ2-2; D perhaps matches TRBD1 (6 bases). The CDR3 totals 15 residues. The V gene's germline CDR1 is MNHEY and CDR2 SMNVEV (reference sequence). V was cut by 5 bases and J by 5 bases, with 15 bases left in between. CDR3 DNA sequence: TGTGCCAGCAGTCCCCGGGACACTGTGACCGGGGAGCTGTTTTTT. Encoded protein: CASSPRDTVTGELFF.

This chain joins TRBV7-8 and TRBJ2-7; no reliable D call. This CDR3 contains 12 residues. V gave up 5 bases and J gave up 8 bases, with 13 bases separating them. The germline V gene encodes CDR1 SGHVS and CDR2 FQNEAQ. The CDR3 loop is CASSLAAPQQYF. CDR3 coding DNA: TGTGCCAGCAGCCTGGCGGCGCCCCAGCAGTACTTC.

This clone was seen a few times. The V and J genes are TRBV5-5 and TRBJ2-7; TRBD2 matches 11 bases. The CDR3 loop spans 16 amino acids. After removal of 1 base from V and 6 bases from J, the junction contained 9 bases not matched to a gene. Germline CDR1 and CDR2: SGHKS and YYEKEE (reference sequence). The DNA of the CDR3 is TGTGCCAGCAGCTTGATTATAACTAGCGGGAGATCCGAGCAGTACTTC. Amino acid sequence: CASSLIITSGRSEQYF.

This clone was counted a single time. The rearrangement uses TRBV5-6 and TRBJ1-2; 8 positions match TRBD1. CDR3 size: 15 residues. Trimming cost V 2 bases and J 2 bases; bases outside gene matches: 5. The germline CDR1 and CDR2 sequences are SGHDT and YYEEEE. CDR3 protein: CASSLPGQGNYGYTF. The CDR3 DNA follows: TGTGCCAGCAGCTTACCTGGACAGGGCAACTATGGCTACACCTTC.

The chain employs TRBV2 and TRBJ2-7, with a tentative D call TRBD2 (6 bases). Trimming cost V 6 bases and J 5 bases, with 14 bases left between them. In germline, CDR1 is SNHLY, CDR2 FYNNEI. This CDR3 comprises 13 residues. The CDR3, as DNA: TGTGCCAGCAGATTGGAGGGAAGGGACGAGCAGTACTTC. Its translation is CASRLEGRDEQYF.

In this sample, this clone turned up a few times. This chain connects TRBV30 to TRBJ2-7; D is possibly TRBD2 (5 bases). Per the germline V gene, CDR1 is GTSNPN and CDR2 is SVGIG (reference sequence). The V and J ends lost 1 base and 8 bases respectively, with 9 bases between them. The CDR3 is made up of 11 amino acids. The CDR3, as DNA: TGTGCCTGGAGTGGAGGAGGTCAGCAGTACTTC. It encodes CAWSGGGQQYF.

This rearrangement joins TRBV28 to TRBJ1-5, with unresolved D. The germline V gene encodes CDR1 MDHEN and CDR2 SYDVKM. V gave up 8 bases and J gave up 3 bases, with 17 bases separating them. CDR3 length: 15 residues. This CDR3 reads CASYPASSYNQPQHF. The CDR3 nucleotides read TGTGCCAGCTATCCTGCTAGTAGTTACAATCAGCCCCAGCATTTT. The variable domain in full, completed from reference TRBV28 and TRBJ1-5, reads DVKVTQSSRYLVKRTGEKVFLECVQDMDHENMFWYRQDPGLGLRLIYFSYDVKMKEKGDIPEGYSVSREKKERFSLILESASTNQTSMYLCASYPASSYNQPQHFGDGTRLSIL.

The chain uses TRBV5-4 and TRBJ2-7; D is ambiguous. The CDR3 spans 14 residues. Germline loops: CDR1 SGHNT, CDR2 YYREEE (reference sequence). V shed 5 bases and J shed 2 bases, with 14 bases lying between them. The CDR3 spells CASSQTPTPYEQYF. The CDR3 nucleotides read TGTGCCAGCAGTCAGACTCCTACCCCCTACGAGCAGTACTTC.

The chain links TRBV6-6 to TRBJ1-5; TRBD1 agrees at 7 bases. This CDR3 is built from 13 residues. The ends lost 5 bases at V and 6 bases at J; junction bases unmatched: 4. Germline V gene data show CDR1 as MNHNY and CDR2 as SVGAGI (reference sequence). In nucleotides, the CDR3 is TGTGCCAGCAGTGACAGGGAAAGTCAGCCCCAGCATTTT. This gives the protein CASSDRESQPQHF.

The sample holds one count of this clone. The chain is built from TRBV7-2 and TRBJ2-3, with D maybe TRBD1 (8 bases). CDR1 and CDR2 (germline): SGHTA, FQGNSA. This CDR3 comprises 16 residues. Trimming removed 5 bases at V and 4 bases at J, with 19 bases between. The CDR3 nucleotides are TGTGCCAGCAGCCTACAGGGGGGGGTCGCACCAGATACGCAGTATTTT. Encoded protein: CASSLQGGVAPDTQYF.

J is TRBJ1-1 and V is TRBV16, with D unclear. V lost 2 bases to trimming and J lost 1 base, with 14 bases between them. The length of the CDR3 is 16 residues. Germline lookup yields CDR1 KGHSY and CDR2 FQNENV. The CDR3 spells CASSQGSTERNTEAFF. In DNA, the CDR3 is TGTGCCAGCAGCCAAGGTTCAACCGAGAGGAACACTGAAGCTTTCTTT.

The chain recombines TRBV7-2 with TRBJ2-7; 10 nucleotides align to TRBD2. Germline CDR1 reads SGHTA; CDR2 reads FQGNSA. The J segment lost 6 bases and the V segment lost 1 base, leaving 6 bases of the junction unmatched. The CDR3 has 15 amino acids. Here the CDR3 DNA reads TGTGCCAGCAGCTTAGTGGTCACTAGCGGGGCCGAGCAGTACTTC. Protein: CASSLVVTSGAEQYF.

This clone was counted once. V is TRBV18 and J is TRBJ2-1; D remains unclear. Germline V CDR1 and CDR2: KGHSH, LQKENI. This CDR3 contains 13 residues. V dropped 6 bases and J dropped 6 bases, with 12 bases sitting between them. This CDR3 is CASSLALSNEQFF. The CDR3 coding sequence is TGTGCCAGCTCGCTTGCACTATCCAATGAGCAGTTCTTC.

V usage is TRBV4-3 and J usage is TRBJ2-7; 8 bases map to TRBD2. CDR3 size: 14 residues. With 1 base clipped from V and 4 bases from J, the junction kept 3 bases outside the gene matches. Germline V lookup: CDR1 LGHNA, CDR2 YSLEER. The CDR3: CASSQVRGGYEQYF. Written as DNA, the CDR3 is TGCGCCAGCAGCCAAGTACGGGGGGGATACGAGCAGTACTTC.

V gene TRBV4-1 combines with J gene TRBJ2-3; D not resolved. The CDR3 totals 13 residues. The V end lost 1 base, the J end lost 3 bases, and 5 bases lay between the germline ends. The V gene's germline CDR1 is MGHRA and CDR2 YSYEKL. CDR3 DNA: TGCGCCAGCAGCCAAGTCGGGACAGATACGCAGTATTTT. Amino acids: CASSQVGTDTQYF.

The chain is built from TRBV29-1 and TRBJ2-7; D may be TRBD1 (6 bases). Between the trimmed V and J ends, which lost 5 bases and 2 bases, there was a span of 10 bases. CDR3 length equals 12 residues. CDR1 SQVTM and CDR2 ANQGSEA come from the germline V gene. CDR3 sequence: CSVSQGAYEQYF. Here the CDR3 DNA reads TGCAGCGTTTCACAGGGCGCCTACGAGCAGTACTTC.